The rows below give T cell receptor beta chains drawn from one sample of a study of human T cells and chemical hapten exposure. TCRdb called the RACE reads again in MiXCR, with one record for every CDR3 protein. The sample carries about 93,000 distinct CDR3 sequences, about 8.7% recorded once. The sample comprised whole blood. The receptors originated from a female donor in good health. Some clones in this sample may be carry-over from other donors' samples. The CDR3 runs from the conserved cysteine through the conserved F or W. The D gene is left open where the match is weak. Size values are once, few and many counts, or a class for expanded clones, and some rows have none.

TRBJ2-7 TRBV27 few . CASSGAAYEQYF TGTGCCAGCTCTGGGGCGGCCTACGAGCAGTACTTC
TRBJ2-3 TRBV28 . TRBD2 CASSLTLAGTSTDTQYF TGTGCCAGCAGTTTGACTCTAGCGGGGACTAGCACAGATACGCAGTATTTT
TRBJ2-1 TRBV29-1 . TRBD2 CSVTSGSHNEQFF TGCAGCGTCACTAGCGGGAGCCACAATGAGCAGTTCTTC
TRBJ2-7 TRBV20-1 many . CSAPSTSNRQYF TGCAGTGCTCCGTCGACCTCTAACCGGCAGTACTTC
TRBJ1-2 TRBV4-2 . . CASSQTTGRNGYTF TGCGCCAGCAGCCAGACCACAGGGAGGAATGGCTACACCTTC
TRBJ2-1 TRBV3-1 few TRBD2 CASSLVRGGRNNEQFF TGTGCCAGCAGCCTTGTGAGGGGCGGGAGGAACAATGAGCAGTTCTTC
TRBJ1-2 TRBV14 few TRBD1 CASSQYGTGAYGYTF TGTGCCAGCAGCCAATATGGGACAGGTGCCTATGGCTACACCTTC
TRBJ1-1 TRBV7-9 few . CASSLGTVSQEAFF TGTGCCAGCAGCCTAGGGACGGTATCCCAAGAAGCTTTCTTT
TRBJ2-3 TRBV29-1 many TRBD2 CSVEDLPPLAGGIGTDTQYF TGCAGCGTTGAAGATCTACCCCCTCTAGCGGGAGGGATAGGGACAGATACGCAGTATTTT
TRBJ2-5 TRBV5-8 few TRBD1 CASSVRTGPYGLATQYF TGTGCCAGCAGCGTCCGGACAGGGCCTTACGGGCTTGCGACCCAGTACTTC
TRBJ2-1 TRBV11-2 many . CASNPWEGEQFF TGTGCCAGCAACCCTTGGGAAGGTGAGCAGTTCTTC
TRBJ1-1 TRBV6-1 . . CASSEEVYMNTEAFF TGTGCCAGCAGTGAAGAAGTGTACATGAACACTGAAGCTTTCTTT
TRBJ2-1 TRBV7-8 many . CASSPSVEQFF TGTGCCAGCAGCCCGAGTGTTGAGCAGTTCTTC
TRBJ2-7 TRBV5-4 . . CASRLGGGAREQYF TGTGCCAGCCGTCTCGGAGGAGGGGCGCGGGAGCAGTACTTC
TRBJ2-7 TRBV20-1 few TRBD2 CSVLWREMVEQYF TGCAGTGTCCTGTGGCGGGAGATGGTCGAGCAGTACTTC
TRBJ1-1 TRBV7-9 . . CASSYGGVGDTEAFF TGTGCCAGCAGCTACGGGGGGGTAGGGGACACTGAAGCTTTCTTT
TRBJ1-6 TRBV15 many . CATSRPGGNSPLHF TGTGCCACCAGCAGGCCTGGGGGCAATTCACCCCTCCACTTT